These 23 T cell receptor beta chains share one sample of origin, sequenced in a study of glioma-infiltrating T cells after dendritic cell vaccination. Clones were read by immunoSEQ multiplex PCR, and TCRdb kept only the in-frame ones, dropping some. This repertoire shows 80,000 to 100,000 clones, 70% to 80% found once; its top ten account for 6%. The sample here was blood, taken before dendritic cell vaccination. Receptors originate from a human donor with glioblastoma.

V is TRBV29-1 and J is TRBJ2-3; TRBD2 matches at 12 bases. This CDR3 comprises 17 residues. In germline, CDR1 is SQVTM, CDR2 ANQGSEA. Losses at the gene ends were 4 bases for V and 0 bases for J; bases not matched to a gene: 8. The CDR3 bases are TGCAGCGTTGTAGGAACTAGCGGGAGGACTAGCACAGATACGCAGTATTTT. Amino acid sequence: CSVVGTSGRTSTDTQYF.

This chain uses TRBV7-6 with TRBJ2-5; 11 bases line up with TRBD2. Germline trimming cut 5 bases from V and 13 bases from J; bases unmatched to any gene: 18. The length of the CDR3 is 16 residues. Germline CDR1 reads SGHVS; CDR2 reads FNYEAQ. The CDR3 nucleotides read TGTGCCAGCAGCGCAAACCTGGGACTAGCGGTGGCATTTAGGTACTTC. Its protein is CASSANLGLAVAFRYF. The full variable domain, its missing parts supplied by reference TRBV7-6 and TRBJ2-5, is GAGVSQSPRYKVTKRGQDVALRCDPISGHVSLYWYRQALGQGPEFLTYFNYEAQQDKSGLPNDRFSAERPEGSISTLTIQRTEQRDSAMYRCASSANLGLAVAFRYFGPGTRLLVL.

The rearrangement links TRBV6-6 to TRBJ1-5; TRBD1 aligns across 10 bases. The CDR3 totals 16 residues. Germline values: CDR1 MNHNY, CDR2 SVGAGI (reference sequence). Germline trimming cut 2 bases from V and 6 bases from J; bases unmatched to any gene: 7. CDR3 loop: CASSYPRQGAGQPQHF. In DNA form, the CDR3 reads TGTGCCAGCAGTTACCCTAGACAGGGGGCAGGTCAGCCCCAGCATTTT.

V usage is TRBV2 and J usage is TRBJ2-7, with D perhaps matching TRBD1 (6 bases). The V end lost 2 bases, the J end lost 3 bases, and 14 bases lay between the germline ends. The CDR3 covers 15 residues. CDR1 and CDR2 (germline): SNHLY, FYNNEI. The CDR3 nucleotides read TGTGCCAGCAGTGAACTTCCAGGGGAAGGCTACGAGCAGTACTTC. Translated, it gives CASSELPGEGYEQYF.

This clone occurred once. V usage is TRBV7-2 and J usage is TRBJ2-3; a weak D match, TRBD1 (6 bases). Germline V CDR1 and CDR2: SGHTA, FQGNSA. The CDR3 runs 15 residues. Trimming stripped 6 bases from V and 0 bases from J, with 13 bases between. The CDR3 protein is CASRFLDRSTDTQYF. CDR3 bases: TGTGCCAGCAGGTTCCTAGACAGGAGCACAGATACGCAGTATTTT.

V gene TRBV7-2 combines with J gene TRBJ1-1; 8 bases align to TRBD1. Trimming removed 1 base from V and 0 bases from J; junction bases left unmatched: 7. The germline gives CDR1 SGHTA, CDR2 FQGNSA. The CDR3 covers 17 residues. The CDR3 DNA reads TGTGCCAGCAGCTTAGGACAGGGGCGTAATGTGAACACTGAAGCTTTCTTT. It encodes CASSLGQGRNVNTEAFF.

V is TRBV2 and J is TRBJ1-5; TRBD1 is a possible D gene (6 bases). V shed 6 bases and J shed 2 bases, with 17 bases lying between them. The germline V gene encodes CDR1 SNHLY and CDR2 FYNNEI. This CDR3 has 16 residues. This CDR3 reads CASSPRGRVGNQPQHF. Written as DNA, the CDR3 is TGTGCCAGCAGCCCCAGGGGCAGGGTTGGCAATCAGCCCCAGCATTTT.

In nucleotides, the CDR3 is TGTGCCAGCAGTGACCTAGGGGGTTATTATGGCTACACCTTC. This encodes CASSDLGGYYGYTF. The chain couples TRBV25-1 to TRBJ1-2; possible D gene TRBD1, 6 bases. This CDR3 contains 14 residues. Trimming cost V 3 bases and J 5 bases, with 13 bases left between them. The germline V gene has CDR1 MGHDK and CDR2 SYGVNS.

V is TRBV27 and J is TRBJ2-3, with TRBD1 matching over 12 bases. CDR3 length: 16 residues. The germline gives CDR1 MNHEY, CDR2 SMNVEV (reference sequence). The V and J ends lost 6 bases and 4 bases, in that order; junction bases with no gene match: 8. The CDR3 DNA follows: TGTGCCAGCAGGACCTCCCGGGACAGGGGGCCAGATACGCAGTATTTT. Amino acids: CASRTSRDRGPDTQYF.

V is TRBV19 and J is TRBJ1-1; D is unclear. CDR3 length: 14 amino acids. CDR1 and CDR2 from the germline V gene are LNHDA and SQIVND (reference sequence). V gave up 7 bases and J gave up 3 bases, with 15 bases separating them. CDR3 in DNA: TGTGCCAGTATTCTGAGGGTCGGGGACACTGAAGCTTTCTTT. Amino acid sequence: CASILRVGDTEAFF.

Only a few counts were recorded for this clone. The chain recombines TRBV7-6 with TRBJ2-2; 8 bases fit TRBD2. Trimming at V came to 0 bases and at J to 7 bases, leaving 1 base not matched to a gene. The CDR3 runs 14 residues. CDR1 and CDR2 (germline): SGHVS, FNYEAQ. The CDR3 sequence is CASSLALAGGELFF. CDR3 coding DNA: TGTGCCAGCAGCTTAGCGCTAGCGGGCGGGGAGCTGTTTTTT.

The chain recombines TRBV9 with TRBJ2-7; 9 nucleotides agree with TRBD1. This CDR3 spans 13 amino acids. Trimming at V came to 0 bases and at J to 7 bases, leaving 2 bases not matched to a gene. Germline V lookup: CDR1 SGDLS, CDR2 YYNGEE. CDR3 nucleotide sequence: TGTGCCAGCAGCGTAGTACAGGGGGCTGAGCAGTACTTC. This encodes CASSVVQGAEQYF.

V is TRBV30 and J is TRBJ1-1; 7 positions match TRBD1. V was clipped by 3 bases and J by 11 bases; unmatched bases: 9. The CDR3 length is 12 residues. The V gene's germline CDR1 is GTSNPN and CDR2 SVGIG (reference sequence). Here the CDR3 DNA reads TGTGCCTGGAGAACAGGGGAGAGAAGGGCTTTCTTT. Amino acid sequence: CAWRTGERRAFF.

V usage is TRBV10-3 and J usage is TRBJ2-7; D unclear. The CDR3 contains 13 residues. CDR1 and CDR2 from the germline V gene are ENHRY and SYGVKD. Trimming took 5 bases from V and 3 from J, leaving 11 bases between them. The CDR3 nucleotides are TGTGCCATCAGTACAGAACCTAACTACGAGCAGTACTTC. Translated: CAISTEPNYEQYF.

The genes are TRBV7-9 and TRBJ1-2; 9 positions match TRBD1. This CDR3 is built from 14 residues. Germline lookup yields CDR1 SEHNR and CDR2 FQNEAQ (reference sequence). The V segment lost 5 bases and the J segment 7 bases; nucleotides outside the gene matches: 8. CDR3 protein: CASSRFGTGSGYTF. The CDR3 DNA reads as TGTGCCAGCAGCCGCTTCGGGACAGGGAGTGGCTACACCTTC.

The rearrangement joins TRBV2 to TRBJ1-5; 8 bases are a match to TRBD1. This CDR3 is 19 amino acids long. V was pared by 7 bases and J by 0 bases, with 17 bases of the junction left unmatched. In germline, CDR1 is SNHLY, CDR2 FYNNEI. CDR3 coding DNA: TGTGCCAGCACCCCGGGGGACAGGTCCTCATCGTATAGCAATCAGCCCCAGCATTTT. Encoded protein: CASTPGDRSSSYSNQPQHF.

This clone turned up a few times. V usage is TRBV9 and J usage is TRBJ2-1; TRBD2 might be the D (6 bases). The ends were cut back, 0 bases at V and 5 bases at J, with 12 bases in the middle. The CDR3 length is 15 residues. Germline V gives CDR1 SGDLS, CDR2 YYNGEE. CDR3 sequence (DNA): TGTGCCAGCAGCGTAGGTCTAGCGAACAACAATGAGCAGTTCTTC. Translating gives CASSVGLANNNEQFF.

The chain joins TRBV19 to TRBJ1-3, with 7 bases identical to TRBD1. Germline V lookup: CDR1 LNHDA, CDR2 SQIVND (reference sequence). The length of the CDR3 is 15 residues. Trimming took 2 bases from V and 4 from J; bases not matched to a gene: 5. CDR3 protein: CASSIYPTGGNTIYF. As DNA, the CDR3 is TGTGCCAGTAGTATATACCCGACAGGGGGAAACACCATATATTTT.

The genes are TRBV5-1 and TRBJ2-3, with 7 bases lining up with TRBD2. Trimming took 6 bases from V and 1 from J; bases not matched to a gene: 8. The CDR3 has 15 amino acids. CDR1 and CDR2 (germline): SGHRS, YFSETQ. CDR3: CASTLGGGRTDTQYF. DNA for the CDR3: TGCGCCAGCACCCTTGGGGGGGGACGCACAGATACGCAGTATTTT.

The chain employs TRBV15 and TRBJ2-6; weak D call: TRBD1 (6 bases). CDR3 length equals 17 residues. Between the trimmed V and J ends, which lost 0 bases and 2 bases, there was a span of 11 bases. From germline, CDR1 is LNHNV and CDR2 YYDKDF (reference sequence). In DNA, the CDR3 is TGTGCCACCAGCAGAGATCAGGGGTTTACTGGGGCCAACGTCCTGACTTTC. Translating gives CATSRDQGFTGANVLTF.

This clone was found once. This chain joins TRBV9 and TRBJ1-2; TRBD1 matches at 9 bases. Germline-derived CDR1 and CDR2 are SGDLS and YYNGEE. The CDR3 consists of 16 residues. V lost 3 bases and J lost 8; bases outside the gene matches: 14. The DNA of the CDR3 is TGTGCCAGCAGCGGGAGGCCCTCACAGGGGGCGCAGGGCTACACCTTC. It yields the protein CASSGRPSQGAQGYTF. Full variable domain (missing parts from reference TRBV9 and TRBJ1-2): DSGVTQTPKHLITATGQRVTLRCSPRSGDLSVYWYQQSLDQGLQFLIQYYNGEERAKGNILERFSAQQFPDLHSELNLSSLELGDSALYFCASSGRPSQGAQGYTFGSGTRLTVV.

A single count supports this clone. The V gene is TRBV30, the J gene TRBJ2-5; TRBD2 aligns across 10 bases. Germline CDR1 reads GTSNPN; CDR2 reads SVGIG (reference sequence). The V segment lost 8 bases and the J segment 1 base; nucleotides outside the gene matches: 10. The CDR3 runs 15 residues. The CDR3 is CAGCVASGGQETQYF. The CDR3 DNA reads as TGTGCCGGGTGTGTGGCTAGCGGGGGCCAAGAGACCCAGTACTTC.

V and J are TRBV5-1 and TRBJ2-1, with D uncertain. CDR3 length: 13 residues. Trimming removed 2 bases at V and 7 bases at J, with 10 bases between. The V gene's germline CDR1 is SGHRS and CDR2 YFSETQ. The CDR3 bases are TGCGCCAGCAGCTTCGCAGTAGCAAATGAGCAGTTCTTC. Encoded protein: CASSFAVANEQFF.